This TCR beta chain was profiled in a study of T cells in Graves' hyperthyroidism and ophthalmopathy. This clonotype was picked up many times. Its target is not known. This CDR3 has 15 residues. Trimming at V came to 7 bases and at J to 4 bases, leaving 13 bases not matched to a gene. Germline loops: CDR1 MDHEN, CDR2 SYDVKM. Amplification yielded TCR beta CDR3 regions, with RNA transcripts as the source. A set of HTBI primers served as the primers for a first-round RT-PCR of the TCR CDR3. In TCRdb, the multiplex PCR reads were re-called with MiXCR into one record per CDR3 protein. The data show nearly 600,000 distinct CDR3 sequences, approximately 14% seen once. Notes on the study in general: By a 13 V-J model, ophthalmopathy was set apart from stable hyperthyroidism.

This sequence was found in a woman aged 25-40 years with Graves' hyperthyroidism that later progressed to Graves' ophthalmopathy. The sequencing input was blood. The rearrangement links TRBV28 to TRBJ2-7; 7 bases align to TRBD1. CDR3 sequence reads: CASTDRGQAKYEQYF. CDR3 nucleotides: TGTGCCAGCACTGACAGAGGACAGGCGAAGTACGAGCAGTACTTC.